This T cell receptor beta chain emerged from a study of blood T cell repertoires in COVID-19 (dated by TCRdb to about 2020). General notes on the study: The collaborator samples originated in the United States, Italy and Spain and spanned the acute and convalescent phases of COVID-19. The samples were drawn from two sources: the first 160 participants of the ongoing ImmuneRACE study, and over 1,000 subjects contributed by 6 global collaborators. Subjects who had been exposed to COVID-19, were actively infected with it, or had recovered from it provided the deeply sampled blood TCRbeta repertoires that made up the dataset. Where available, HLA class I and class II types were taken from metadata supplied by the sample provider and were not determined by assay-based typing. A freely available public database, intended as a resource for researchers studying the immune response to SARS-CoV-2, is where the repertoires were released. The material from the prospective study consisted of cDNA or gDNA derived from T cells, B-cell-depleted T cells, or PBMCs. Nearly every sample came with metadata listing a de-identified subject ID, COVID-19 status, age in years and sex.

The collaborating institutions used their own protocols to collect whole blood in K2EDTA tubes. For TCRbeta analysis, collaborators shipped samples as frozen whole blood, isolated PBMCs, or DNA extracted from either of those sample types. TCRbeta CDR3 regions were amplified from genomic DNA by means of the immunoSEQ Assay, a bias-controlled multiplex PCR. The source study handled its data this way. Within the assay, amplification of reference gene primers was used to estimate how many nucleated cells each sample contained. Sequence reads were collapsed and filtered to measure the absolute abundance of every unique TCRbeta CDR3 rearrangement. For each sample, productive Simpson clonality was calculated by taking the square root of Simpson's diversity index across productive rearrangements. The table comes from immuneACCESS by way of TCRdb, which keeps in-frame sequences with V and J called. Part of the clones is missing from these tables; in studies checked, under half for an unresolved V gene and the rest for unknown reasons. That table is the source of V, J and clone size, and D and trimming were worked out from the DNA. The sample has 200,000 to 250,000 clones on record, less than 90% of them singletons. The ten biggest clones cover roughly 5.8% of the sample.

Regarding this clone: This receptor's antigen is unknown. Per-nucleotide qualities are absent, and no much larger clonotype sits a single base away.

Trimming accounts for 2 bases at V and 3 bases at J, while the number of junction bases matched to no gene is 14. CDR1 and CDR2, looked up from the germline V gene, are MGHRA and YSYEKL. The CDR3 measures 19 amino acids from cysteine to phenylalanine. The sequence is cut down to CDR3 DNA, 57 bases in frame from base 1. The paper as a whole reports these results and caveats: The quantity of clinical and demographic metadata differed by source and by participant and was supplied without curation.

The rearrangement combines TRBV4-1 with TRBJ1-4; the junction holds 8 bases that match TRBD1. The sequenced material came from peripheral blood. The TCR was taken from a man aged 60 to 75 with acute or convalescent COVID-19. The bases are TGCGCCAGCAGCCAAAAGGGACGGGACAGGTGGAGGGCTAATGAAAAACTGTTTTTT. It specifies CASSQKGRDRWRANEKLFF.